There are a few counts of the clone carrying this T cell receptor (beta chain). This specimen belongs to a study of T cells in Graves' hyperthyroidism and ophthalmopathy. Trimming took 0 bases from V and 3 from J, leaving 5 bases between them. CDR1 is DFQATT, CDR2 SNEGSKA, per germline (reference sequence). The CDR3 spans 13 residues. The investigators amplified TCR beta CDR3 regions from RNA transcripts. The HTBI primer set was used in a first-round RT-PCR of the TCR CDR3. Via MiXCR, TCRdb re-called the multiplex PCR reads, giving one row per CDR3 protein. The sample gives roughly 380,000 distinct CDR3 sequences, approximately 15% of which show up once; 11% is in the top ten.

The receptor's source is a woman aged 55-75 years with Graves' hyperthyroidism. Sequences were obtained from blood. The rearrangement links TRBV20-1 to TRBJ2-2, with unresolved D. The CDR3 is CSARDLDTGELFF. CDR3 DNA: TGCAGTGCTAGAGATCTTGACACCGGGGAGCTGTTTTTT.